Below are 24 T cell receptor beta chains sequenced from a single sample in a study of T cell repertoires in cytomegalovirus infection. In TCRdb, the reads were re-called with MiXCR into one record per CDR3 protein. Here the sample spans some 900,000 distinct CDR3 sequences, around a third being singletons. Their antigens are not known. The specimen comprised cultured CD8+ T cells from PBMCs, sampled from culture after CMV antigen stimulation. These receptors all come from a human donor in good health (CMV status not recorded). Some clones in this sample may be carry-over from other donors' samples.

This clonotype was seen repeatedly, ten times or more. The chain recombines TRBV6-5 with TRBJ2-5; perhaps D is TRBD1 or TRBD2 (5 bases each). CDR3 length equals 11 residues. Between the trimmed V and J ends, which lost 5 bases and 4 bases, there was a span of 5 bases. The germline V gene encodes CDR1 MNHEY and CDR2 SVGAGI. CDR3 protein: CASSGGETQYF. DNA of the CDR3: TGTGCCAGCAGTGGGGGAGAGACCCAGTACTTC.

The rearrangement links TRBV7-9 to TRBJ2-1; TRBD1 matches 8 bases. This CDR3 is 13 amino acids long. V was pared by 5 bases and J by 8 bases, with 5 bases of the junction left unmatched. Germline V CDR1 and CDR2: SEHNR, FQNEAQ (reference sequence). The CDR3, as DNA: TGTGCCAGCAGCAGACAGGGGTGGTATGAGCAGTTCTTC. It codes for CASSRQGWYEQFF.

The chain couples TRBV2 to TRBJ2-7, with D maybe TRBD2 (6 bases). The germline V gene encodes CDR1 SNHLY and CDR2 FYNNEI. Trimming removed 3 bases from V and 1 base from J, with 13 bases in between. This CDR3 spans 15 amino acids. CDR3 DNA: TGTGCCAGCAGTGACTGGCGGGGAGGATCCTACGAGCAGTACTTC. Translating it yields CASSDWRGGSYEQYF. Full variable domain (rest looked up from reference TRBV2 and TRBJ2-7): EPEVTQTPSHQVTQMGQEVILRCVPISNHLYFYWYRQILGQKVEFLVSFYNNEISEKSEIFDDQFSVERPDGSNFTLKIRSTKLEDSAMYFCASSDWRGGSYEQYFGPGTRLTVT.

This clonotype has just a few counts. The chain has TRBV7-6 and TRBJ2-2; D is possibly TRBD1 (6 bases). The length of the CDR3 is 17 residues. Germline V gives CDR1 SGHVS, CDR2 FNYEAQ. Trimming removed 2 bases at V and 1 base at J, with 14 bases between. CDR3 protein: CASSLRGGFRNTGELFF. Here the CDR3 DNA reads TGTGCCAGCAGCTTAAGAGGGGGTTTTCGGAACACCGGGGAGCTGTTTTTT.

This clonotype was counted between two and nine times. This rearrangement joins TRBV12-3 or TRBV12-4 to TRBJ2-7; 10 bases match TRBD1. Germline trimming cut 7 bases from V and 0 bases from J; bases unmatched to any gene: 3. This CDR3 contains 14 residues. The CDR3 DNA sequence: TGTGCCAGCATTGACAGGGGGCACTCCTACGAGCAGTACTTC. Translated: CASIDRGHSYEQYF.

This chain links TRBV7-2 with TRBJ2-7; 9 nucleotides match TRBD2. CDR3 length: 16 amino acids. The junction had 10 bases not matched to a gene; V was cut back by 1 base and J by 6 bases. Germline V gene sequence: CDR1 SGHTA, CDR2 FQGNSA. The CDR3 DNA is TGTGCCAGCAGCTTAGTATTAGCGGGGGTGAGGTGCGAGCAGTACTTC. It translates to CASSLVLAGVRCEQYF.

The V call is TRBV24-1, the J call TRBJ2-1, with 7 bases that match TRBD1. CDR3 length equals 15 residues. Trimming removed 4 bases from V and 3 bases from J; junction bases left unmatched: 5. Germline CDR1 reads KGHDR; CDR2 reads SFDVKD. CDR3 DNA sequence: TGTGCCACCAGTGAAGTGACAGGGCTCTACAATGAGCAGTTCTTC. The encoded protein is CATSEVTGLYNEQFF.

V usage is TRBV6-4 and J usage is TRBJ1-6; D is perhaps TRBD1 (6 bases). There are 13 residues in the CDR3. The germline V gene encodes CDR1 MRHNA and CDR2 SNTAGT. V lost 6 bases to trimming and J lost 10 bases, with 13 bases between them. The CDR3 bases are TGTGCCAGCAGGCGGGGGCCGGGCTCACCCCTCCACTTT. Its translation: CASRRGPGSPLHF.

The chain couples TRBV7-8 to TRBJ1-1; 8 bases match TRBD1. The germline V gene encodes CDR1 SGHVS and CDR2 FQNEAQ. With V trimmed by 7 bases and J by 4 bases, 11 bases remained unmatched. The CDR3 contains 15 residues. CDR3 DNA: TGTGCCAGCATCCGAGGGCAGGGGGCGCGCACTGAAGCTTTCTTT. Translated: CASIRGQGARTEAFF.

This clonotype was found a few times. The rearrangement joins TRBV5-5 to TRBJ1-5; D call uncertain. The CDR3 runs to 15 residues. V was shortened by 0 bases and J by 2 bases, with 9 bases between the two germline ends. Germline CDR1 and CDR2: SGHKS and YYEKEE (reference sequence). DNA of the CDR3: TGTGCCAGCAGCTTGGGAGTTAACGGCAATCAGCCCCAGCATTTT. Its protein product is CASSLGVNGNQPQHF.

CDR3 in DNA: TGTGCCAGTAGTAGCCGCAGGGGGCGGGCATACAATGAGCAGTTCTTC. This translates into CASSSRRGRAYNEQFF. The chain joins TRBV19 to TRBJ2-1; 8 nucleotides align to TRBD1. CDR1 is LNHDA, CDR2 SQIVND, per germline (reference sequence). The junction had 9 bases not matched to a gene; V was cut back by 4 bases and J by 4 bases. The CDR3 has 16 residues.

The chain has TRBV7-4 and TRBJ2-5; a possible D gene is TRBD1 (6 bases). CDR1 and CDR2 (germline): SGHVT, SQSDAQ. V was trimmed by 5 bases and J by 5 bases, leaving 27 bases between them. The CDR3 loop spans 18 amino acids. The chain's CDR3 is CASSPSARQESVSETQYF. The CDR3 DNA reads TGTGCCAGCAGCCCTTCAGCCAGACAGGAATCAGTTTCGGAGACCCAGTACTTC.

This clonotype appeared a few times. The chain joins TRBV10-3 to TRBJ2-1; 9 bases map to TRBD2. From germline, CDR1 is ENHRY and CDR2 SYGVKD. The J segment lost 4 bases and the V segment lost 5 bases, leaving 6 bases of the junction unmatched. This CDR3 has 15 residues. In nucleotides, the CDR3 is TGTGCCATCAGTTCTTTTAGCGGGGGTTACAATGAGCAGTTCTTC. This sequence encodes CAISSFSGGYNEQFF.

The genes are TRBV19 and TRBJ1-1; TRBD1 is a possible D gene (5 bases). V lost 6 bases and J 8 bases, leaving 13 bases between the germline ends. In germline, CDR1 is LNHDA, CDR2 SQIVND (reference sequence). CDR3 length: 12 amino acids. This chain's CDR3 is CASSPQGGEAFF. CDR3 in DNA: TGTGCCAGTAGCCCCCAGGGAGGGGAAGCTTTCTTT. Combining the CDR3 with reference TRBV19 and TRBJ1-1 gives the whole variable domain DGGITQSPKYLFRKEGQNVTLSCEQNLNHDAMYWYRQDPGQGLRLIYYSQIVNDFQKGDIAEGYSVSREKKESFPLTVTSAQKNPTAFYLCASSPQGGEAFFGQGTRLTVV.

This clonotype occurred a few times. This chain joins TRBV4-3 and TRBJ1-4; 7 bases align to TRBD1. Germline CDR1 and CDR2: LGHNA and YSLEER. This CDR3 is 15 amino acids long. V trimming: 2 bases; J trimming: 8 bases; junction bases outside the gene matches: 8. The CDR3 DNA sequence: TGCGCCAGCAGCCAATCCGACAGGGTGAACGAAAAACTGTTTTTT. Translated, it gives CASSQSDRVNEKLFF.

This rearrangement joins TRBV7-9 to TRBJ1-2; no firm D call. CDR1 and CDR2 from the germline V gene are SEHNR and FQNEAQ (reference sequence). The CDR3 totals 16 residues. Trimming removed 5 bases at V and 0 bases at J, with 16 bases between. For the CDR3, the DNA is TGTGCCAGCAGCCTCCCTGAGAGGACCCCTAACTATGGCTACACCTTC. This translates into CASSLPERTPNYGYTF.

The chain is built from TRBV2 and TRBJ2-3; D uncertain. Trimming pared 1 base from V and 0 bases from J, leaving 11 bases between. Germline V gene lookup returns CDR1 SNHLY and CDR2 FYNNEI. The CDR3 runs to 16 residues. In DNA, the CDR3 is TGTGCCAGCAGTGAAGGTGTGGGCCTGAGCACAGATACGCAGTATTTT. Its translation: CASSEGVGLSTDTQYF. Drawing the rest from reference TRBV2 and TRBJ2-3, the complete variable domain is EPEVTQTPSHQVTQMGQEVILRCVPISNHLYFYWYRQILGQKVEFLVSFYNNEISEKSEIFDDQFSVERPDGSNFTLKIRSTKLEDSAMYFCASSEGVGLSTDTQYFGPGTRLTVL.

The chain is built from TRBV12-3 or TRBV12-4 and TRBJ1-1, with 7 bases aligning to TRBD1. CDR3 length: 14 amino acids. Trimming cost V 7 bases and J 6 bases; bases outside gene matches: 11. CDR3: CASTEAGRGAEAFF. The CDR3 bases are TGTGCCAGCACCGAGGCAGGCAGGGGGGCTGAAGCTTTCTTT.

In the case of this clonotype: Germline and junction disagree at one end, which may indicate a read error. The chain joins TRBV7-6 to TRBJ2-1; TRBD1 aligns across 8 bases. Germline V gene lookup returns CDR1 SGHVS and CDR2 FNYEAQ. This CDR3 region has 19 residues. The CDR3 here is CASSSQTTGVSFPYNELFF. In nucleotides, the CDR3 is TGTGCCAGCAGTTCCCAAACGACAGGGGTAAGTTTCCCCTACAATGAGCTGTTCTTC.

This clonotype was picked up a small number of times. This chain connects TRBV2 to TRBJ2-2; TRBD2 agrees at 9 bases. The CDR3 runs to 14 residues. CDR1 SNHLY and CDR2 FYNNEI come from the germline V gene. Unmatched junction bases numbered 2, after V lost 6 bases and J lost 3 bases. In DNA form, the CDR3 reads TGTGCCAGCAGGGGGACTAGCTACACCGGGGAGCTGTTTTTT. This encodes CASRGTSYTGELFF.

The chain couples TRBV4-2 to TRBJ1-3; no reliable D call. Germline loops: CDR1 LGHNA, CDR2 YNFKEQ. This CDR3 has 15 residues. With 3 bases removed from V and 0 bases from J, the gap between germline ends came to 9 bases. The CDR3 is CASSHTTSSGNTIYF. The CDR3 coding sequence is TGTGCCAGCAGCCACACCACCAGCTCTGGAAACACCATATATTTT.

This clonotype was found many times. CDR3 sequence: CASSLVNPGERNQPQHF. CDR3 DNA: TGTGCCAGCAGCTTAGTGAATCCAGGGGAACGCAATCAGCCCCAGCATTTT. The chain uses TRBV7-9 and TRBJ1-5; tentative D call: TRBD1 (6 bases). Germline-derived CDR1 and CDR2 are SEHNR and FQNEAQ (reference sequence). V lost 1 base and J 2 bases, leaving 15 bases between the germline ends. The CDR3 consists of 17 residues.

This clonotype was observed many times. The chain joins TRBV7-2 to TRBJ2-7, with unresolved D. The germline V gene encodes CDR1 SGHTA and CDR2 FQGNSA. This CDR3 has 17 residues. V was cut by 0 bases and J by 0 bases, with 15 bases left in between. CDR3 in DNA: TGTGCCAGCAGCTTAGCCCCCACATGGCACTCCTCCTACGAGCAGTACTTC. As protein: CASSLAPTWHSSYEQYF.

This clonotype has at least ten counts. The J gene is TRBJ2-5, the V gene TRBV7-6; D unresolved. Germline V gene sequence: CDR1 SGHVS, CDR2 FNYEAQ. Trimming stripped 4 bases from V and 3 bases from J, with 6 bases between. The length of the CDR3 is 12 residues. The CDR3: CASSSREETQYF. The CDR3 DNA sequence: TGTGCCAGCAGCTCAAGGGAAGAGACCCAGTACTTC.